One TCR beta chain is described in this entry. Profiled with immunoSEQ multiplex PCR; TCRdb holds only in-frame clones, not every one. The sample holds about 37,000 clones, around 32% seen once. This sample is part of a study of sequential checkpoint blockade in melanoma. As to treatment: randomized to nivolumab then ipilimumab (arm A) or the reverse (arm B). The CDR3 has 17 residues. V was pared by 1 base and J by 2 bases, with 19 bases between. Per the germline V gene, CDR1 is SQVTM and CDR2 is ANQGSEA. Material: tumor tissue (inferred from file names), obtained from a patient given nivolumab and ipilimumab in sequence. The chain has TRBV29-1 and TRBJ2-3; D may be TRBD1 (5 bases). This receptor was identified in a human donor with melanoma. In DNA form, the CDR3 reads TGCAGCGTTGAAGGACGGTGGGGCCTGGTGGCCACAGATACGCAGTATTTT. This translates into CSVEGRWGLVATDTQYF.